Included here is one T cell receptor beta chain sequence, with context. The same CDR3 is also encoded by other DNA sequences in this sample. The CDR3 totals 13 residues. Trimming took off 3 bases at V and 2 bases at J, with 7 bases between the two ends. CDR1 is KGHSH and CDR2 is LQKENI in the germline V gene. The data stem from a study of blood T cell repertoires in COVID-19. Study details: Sample material is recorded as cDNA or gDNA derived from T cells, B-cell-depleted T cells, or PBMCs.

Original processing notes: Reference gene primer amplification yielded estimated nucleated cell counts. Assay used: immunoSEQ multiplex PCR; TCRdb lists only in-frame clones, some missing. V, J and clone size derive from that table, while D and trimming were established from the DNA sequence. The sample contains 250,000 to 300,000 clones, approximately 85% of which appear only once. This chain connects TRBV18 to TRBJ1-2; D not certain. Sequencing was done on a sample of peripheral blood. The receptor was derived from an older woman with acute or convalescent COVID-19. The CDR3 region is CASSPDKNYGYTF. The CDR3 nucleotides read TGTGCCAGCTCACCCGACAAAAACTATGGCTACACCTTC.